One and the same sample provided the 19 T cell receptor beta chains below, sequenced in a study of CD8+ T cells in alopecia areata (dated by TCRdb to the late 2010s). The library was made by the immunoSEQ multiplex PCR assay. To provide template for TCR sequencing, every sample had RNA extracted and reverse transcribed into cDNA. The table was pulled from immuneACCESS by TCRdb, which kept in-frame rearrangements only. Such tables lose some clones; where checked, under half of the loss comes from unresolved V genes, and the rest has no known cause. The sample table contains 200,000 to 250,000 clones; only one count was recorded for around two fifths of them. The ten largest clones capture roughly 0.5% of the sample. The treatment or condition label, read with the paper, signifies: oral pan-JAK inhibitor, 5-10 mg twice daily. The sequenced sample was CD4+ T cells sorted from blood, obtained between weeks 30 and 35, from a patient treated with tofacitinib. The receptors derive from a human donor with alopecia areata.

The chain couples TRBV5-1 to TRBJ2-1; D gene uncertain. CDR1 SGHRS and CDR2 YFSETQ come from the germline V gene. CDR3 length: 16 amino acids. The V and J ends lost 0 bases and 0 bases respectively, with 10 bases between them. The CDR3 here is CASSLDPMSSYNEQFF. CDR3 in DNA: TGCGCCAGCAGCTTGGATCCGATGAGCTCCTACAATGAGCAGTTCTTC.

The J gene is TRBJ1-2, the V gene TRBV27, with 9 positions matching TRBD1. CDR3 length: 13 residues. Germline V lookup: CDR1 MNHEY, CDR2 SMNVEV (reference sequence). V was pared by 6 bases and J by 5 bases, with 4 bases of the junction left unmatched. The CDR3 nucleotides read TGTGCCAGCAGCCTTGACAGGGGGTATGGCTACACCTTC. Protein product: CASSLDRGYGYTF.

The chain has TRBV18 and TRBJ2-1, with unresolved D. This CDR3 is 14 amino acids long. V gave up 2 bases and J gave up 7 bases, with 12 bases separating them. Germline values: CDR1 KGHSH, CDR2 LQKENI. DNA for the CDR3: TGTGCCAGCTCACCAGTCTCCTCCGGGAATGAGCAGTTCTTC. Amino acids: CASSPVSSGNEQFF.

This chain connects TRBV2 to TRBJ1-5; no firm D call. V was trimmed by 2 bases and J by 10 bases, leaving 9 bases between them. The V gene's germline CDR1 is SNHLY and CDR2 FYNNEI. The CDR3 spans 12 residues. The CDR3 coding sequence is TGTGCCAGCAGTGAAAGTCAGGTACCCCAGCATTTT. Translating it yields CASSESQVPQHF.

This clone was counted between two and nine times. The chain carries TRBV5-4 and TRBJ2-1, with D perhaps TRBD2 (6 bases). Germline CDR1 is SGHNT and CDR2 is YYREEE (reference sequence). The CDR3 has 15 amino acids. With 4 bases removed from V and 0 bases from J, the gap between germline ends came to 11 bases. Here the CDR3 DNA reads TGTGCCAGCAGCCAAGGGACTTACTCCTACAATGAGCAGTTCTTC. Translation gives CASSQGTYSYNEQFF. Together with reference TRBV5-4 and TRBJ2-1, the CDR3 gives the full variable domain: ETGVTQSPTHLIKTRGQQVTLRCSSQSGHNTVSWYQQALGQGPQFIFQYYREEENGRGNFPPRFSGLQFPNYSSELNVNALELDDSALYLCASSQGTYSYNEQFFGPGTRLTVL.

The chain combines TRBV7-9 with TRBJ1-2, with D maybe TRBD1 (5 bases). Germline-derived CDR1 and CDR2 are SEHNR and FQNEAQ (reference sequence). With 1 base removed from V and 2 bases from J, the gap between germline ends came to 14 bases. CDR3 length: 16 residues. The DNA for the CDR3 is TGTGCCAGCAGCTTAGAGGTAACAGGCCGGAACTATGGCTACACCTTC. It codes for CASSLEVTGRNYGYTF.

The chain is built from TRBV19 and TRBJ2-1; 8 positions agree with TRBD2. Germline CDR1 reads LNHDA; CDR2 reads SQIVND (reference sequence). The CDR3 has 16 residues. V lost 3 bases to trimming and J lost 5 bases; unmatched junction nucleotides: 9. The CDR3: CASSMSIAGLNNEQFF. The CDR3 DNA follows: TGTGCCAGTAGTATGAGCATAGCGGGGTTAAACAATGAGCAGTTCTTC. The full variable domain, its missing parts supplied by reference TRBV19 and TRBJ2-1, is DGGITQSPKYLFRKEGQNVTLSCEQNLNHDAMYWYRQDPGQGLRLIYYSQIVNDFQKGDIAEGYSVSREKKESFPLTVTSAQKNPTAFYLCASSMSIAGLNNEQFFGPGTRLTVL.

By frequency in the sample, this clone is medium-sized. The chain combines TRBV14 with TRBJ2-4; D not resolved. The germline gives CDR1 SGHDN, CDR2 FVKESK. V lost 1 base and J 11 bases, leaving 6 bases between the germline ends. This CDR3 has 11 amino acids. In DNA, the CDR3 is TGTGCCAGCAGCCAAGGGCCGTTTCAGTACTTC. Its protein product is CASSQGPFQYF.

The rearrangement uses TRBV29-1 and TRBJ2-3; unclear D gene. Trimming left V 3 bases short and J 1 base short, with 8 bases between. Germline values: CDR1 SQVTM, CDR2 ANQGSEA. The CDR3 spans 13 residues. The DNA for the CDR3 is TGCAGCGTTGATGACTGGCGCACAGATACGCAGTATTTT. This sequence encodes CSVDDWRTDTQYF.

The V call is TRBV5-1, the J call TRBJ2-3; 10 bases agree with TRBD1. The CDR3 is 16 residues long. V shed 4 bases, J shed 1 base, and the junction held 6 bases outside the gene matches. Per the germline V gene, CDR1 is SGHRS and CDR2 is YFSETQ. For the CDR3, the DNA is TGCGCCAGCAGCCTCTCGGACAGGGGGGGCACAGATACGCAGTATTTT. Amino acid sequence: CASSLSDRGGTDTQYF. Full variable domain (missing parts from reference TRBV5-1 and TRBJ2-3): KAGVTQTPRYLIKTRGQQVTLSCSPISGHRSVSWYQQTPGQGLQFLFEYFSETQRNKGNFPGRFSGRQFSNSRSEMNVSTLELGDSALYLCASSLSDRGGTDTQYFGPGTRLTVL.

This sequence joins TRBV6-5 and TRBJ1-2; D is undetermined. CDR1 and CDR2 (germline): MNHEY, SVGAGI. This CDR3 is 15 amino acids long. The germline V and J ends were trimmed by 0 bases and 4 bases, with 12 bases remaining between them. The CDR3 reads CASSYSRRESYGYTF. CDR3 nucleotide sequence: TGTGCCAGCAGTTACTCGAGACGGGAGAGCTATGGCTACACCTTC.

As DNA, the CDR3 is TGTGCCAGCAGCTTAGCTGGGACAGTGAGAAACACTGAAGCTTTCTTT. It is translated as CASSLAGTVRNTEAFF. The genes are TRBV11-2 and TRBJ1-1; the match to TRBD1 covers 7 bases. The trim removed 1 base at V and 2 bases at J, leaving 7 bases unmatched. The CDR3 contains 16 residues. Germline CDR1 reads SGHAT; CDR2 reads FQNNGV.

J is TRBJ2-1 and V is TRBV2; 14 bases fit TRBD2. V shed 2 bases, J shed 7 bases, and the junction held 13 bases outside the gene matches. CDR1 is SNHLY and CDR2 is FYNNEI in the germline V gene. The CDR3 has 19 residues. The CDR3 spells CASSELQGTSGGLGNEQFF. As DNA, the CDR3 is TGTGCCAGCAGTGAACTTCAGGGGACTAGCGGGGGCCTCGGAAATGAGCAGTTCTTC.

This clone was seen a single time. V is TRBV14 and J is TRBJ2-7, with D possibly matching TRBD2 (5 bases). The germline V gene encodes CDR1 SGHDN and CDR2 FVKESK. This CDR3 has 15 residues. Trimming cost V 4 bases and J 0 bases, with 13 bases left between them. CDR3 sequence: CASSPRTLSSYEQYF. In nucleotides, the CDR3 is TGTGCCAGCAGCCCTAGGACTCTCAGCTCCTACGAGCAGTACTTC. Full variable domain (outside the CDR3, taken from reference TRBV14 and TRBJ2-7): EAGVTQFPSHSVIEKGQTVTLRCDPISGHDNLYWYRRVMGKEIKFLLHFVKESKQDESGMPNNRFLAERTGGTYSTLKVQPAELEDSGVYFCASSPRTLSSYEQYFGPGTRLTVT.

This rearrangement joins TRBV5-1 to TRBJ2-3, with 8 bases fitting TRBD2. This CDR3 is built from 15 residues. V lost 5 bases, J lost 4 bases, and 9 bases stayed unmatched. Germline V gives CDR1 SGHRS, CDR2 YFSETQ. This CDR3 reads CASRFSGMWADTQYF. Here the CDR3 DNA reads TGCGCCAGCAGATTTAGCGGGATGTGGGCAGATACGCAGTATTTT.

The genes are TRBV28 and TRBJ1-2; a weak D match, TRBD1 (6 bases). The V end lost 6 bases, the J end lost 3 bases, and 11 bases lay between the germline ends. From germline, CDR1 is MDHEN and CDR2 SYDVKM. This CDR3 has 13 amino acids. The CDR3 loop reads CASSPRTDYGYTF. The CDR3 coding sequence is TGTGCCAGCAGCCCAAGGACAGACTATGGCTACACCTTC.

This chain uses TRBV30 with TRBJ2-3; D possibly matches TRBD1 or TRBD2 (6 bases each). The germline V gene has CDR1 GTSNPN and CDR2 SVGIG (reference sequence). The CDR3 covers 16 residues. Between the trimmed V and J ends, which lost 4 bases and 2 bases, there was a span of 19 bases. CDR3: CAWTGGGLLITDTQYF. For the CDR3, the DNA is TGTGCCTGGACCGGGGGCGGCCTACTTATCACAGATACGCAGTATTTT.

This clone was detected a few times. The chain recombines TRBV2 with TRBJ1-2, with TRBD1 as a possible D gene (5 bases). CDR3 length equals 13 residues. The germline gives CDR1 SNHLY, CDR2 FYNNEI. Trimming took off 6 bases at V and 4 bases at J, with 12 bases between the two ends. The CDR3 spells CASRGDDLYGYTF. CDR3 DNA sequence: TGTGCCAGCAGGGGGGATGACCTCTATGGCTACACCTTC. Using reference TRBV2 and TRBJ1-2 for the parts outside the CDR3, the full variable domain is EPEVTQTPSHQVTQMGQEVILRCVPISNHLYFYWYRQILGQKVEFLVSFYNNEISEKSEIFDDQFSVERPDGSNFTLKIRSTKLEDSAMYFCASRGDDLYGYTFGSGTRLTVV.

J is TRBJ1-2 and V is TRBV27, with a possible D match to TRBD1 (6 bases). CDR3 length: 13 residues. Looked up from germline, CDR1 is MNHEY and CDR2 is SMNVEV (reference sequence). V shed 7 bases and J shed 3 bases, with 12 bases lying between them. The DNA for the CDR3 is TGTGCCAGCAAGCGGGGGGCGGACTATGGCTACACCTTC. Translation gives CASKRGADYGYTF.